The 20 T cell receptor beta chains below were found in one sample sequenced in a study of blood T cell repertoires in COVID-19. Repertoires were generated with immunoSEQ multiplex PCR, while TCRdb's copy carries only in-frame clones and drops some. The sample contains 450,000 or so clones, 89% of which appear only once. The sample consisted of peripheral blood. Source of these receptors: a man between 18 and 35 years old with COVID-19, enrolled during active disease.

The J gene is TRBJ2-7, the V gene TRBV11-2; possible D gene TRBD1, 6 bases. Trimming pared 5 bases from V and 2 bases from J, leaving 10 bases between. Germline V gene lookup returns CDR1 SGHAT and CDR2 FQNNGV. This CDR3 has 13 amino acids. Here the CDR3 reads CASSPDRPYEQYF. In nucleotides, the CDR3 is TGTGCCAGCAGCCCCGACAGGCCCTACGAGCAGTACTTC.

Note on this clone: The sample contains more than one DNA sequence encoding this CDR3. This chain links TRBV19 with TRBJ2-7, with 11 bases matching TRBD2. J lost 3 bases, V lost 3 bases, and 1 base had no gene match. The germline CDR1 and CDR2 sequences are LNHDA and SQIVND (reference sequence). The CDR3 is 14 residues long. The CDR3 spells CASSIGTSGYEQYF. CDR3 nucleotides: TGTGCCAGTAGTATCGGGACTAGCGGCTACGAGCAGTACTTC.

This chain links TRBV19 with TRBJ2-1; no definite D call. Germline values: CDR1 LNHDA, CDR2 SQIVND (reference sequence). The V end was cut by 5 bases, the J end by 7 bases, with 15 bases between. The CDR3 is made up of 14 amino acids. CDR3 region: CASSPSAIANEQFF. DNA for the CDR3: TGTGCCAGTAGTCCCAGCGCGATAGCTAATGAGCAGTTCTTC.

The sample holds a few counts of this clone. This sequence joins TRBV5-4 and TRBJ1-2, with D possibly matching TRBD1 (6 bases). In germline, CDR1 is SGHNT, CDR2 YYREEE (reference sequence). The CDR3 runs 12 residues. V was clipped by 4 bases and J by 9 bases, with 13 bases between them. The CDR3 bases are TGTGCCAGCAGCCCTACGACAGGACGCTACACCTTC. Protein product: CASSPTTGRYTF.

This chain uses TRBV19 with TRBJ2-1; 11 bases are shared with TRBD2. V lost 3 bases, J lost 6 bases, and 7 bases stayed unmatched. Germline CDR1 is LNHDA and CDR2 is SQIVND (reference sequence). The CDR3 length is 16 residues. In nucleotides, the CDR3 is TGTGCCAGTAGTATTAGCGGGGGGGCACGCAGCAATGAGCAGTTCTTC. Translated: CASSISGGARSNEQFF.

This clone was picked up a small number of times. The chain recombines TRBV2 with TRBJ1-5, with 10 bases identical to TRBD1. The length of the CDR3 is 15 residues. Looked up from germline, CDR1 is SNHLY and CDR2 is FYNNEI. Losses at the gene ends were 3 bases for V and 2 bases for J; bases not matched to a gene: 1. The CDR3 sequence: CASSDGTGGNQPQHF. In DNA, the CDR3 is TGTGCCAGCAGTGATGGGACAGGGGGCAATCAGCCCCAGCATTTT.

The chain uses TRBV7-9 and TRBJ2-7, with D perhaps matching TRBD1 (6 bases). Germline CDR1 is SEHNR and CDR2 is FQNEAQ (reference sequence). The CDR3 contains 14 residues. Trimming stripped 1 base from V and 1 base from J, with 8 bases between. The CDR3: CASSLVGQSYEQYF. CDR3 in DNA: TGTGCCAGCAGCTTAGTTGGACAGTCCTACGAGCAGTACTTC. Complete variable domain (other parts from reference TRBV7-9 and TRBJ2-7): DTGVSQNPRHKITKRGQNVTFRCDPISEHNRLYWYRQTLGQGPEFLTYFQNEAQLEKSRLLSDRFSAERPKGSFSTLEIQRTEQGDSAMYLCASSLVGQSYEQYFGPGTRLTVT.

The V call is TRBV4-1, the J call TRBJ2-5; 8 bases are a match to TRBD1. This CDR3 has 15 amino acids. The V gene end was trimmed by 3 bases and the J gene end by 3 bases; junction bases not matched to a gene: 6. Germline values: CDR1 MGHRA, CDR2 YSYEKL. The CDR3, as DNA: TGCGCCAGCAGCCATTCCCCGGACAGGGAAGAGACCCAGTACTTC. It yields the protein CASSHSPDREETQYF.

V usage is TRBV27 and J usage is TRBJ1-5; 7 bases are shared with TRBD1. The junction had 6 bases not matched to a gene; V was cut back by 4 bases and J by 0 bases. Germline CDR1 is MNHEY and CDR2 is SMNVEV (reference sequence). The CDR3 totals 16 residues. CDR3: CASSSLGQDSNQPQHF. Written as DNA, the CDR3 is TGTGCCAGCAGTTCCCTCGGACAGGATAGCAATCAGCCCCAGCATTTT.

The genes are TRBV7-8 and TRBJ2-7; D is undetermined. Trimming took 3 bases from V and 7 from J, leaving 16 bases between them. The V gene's germline CDR1 is SGHVS and CDR2 FQNEAQ. The CDR3 is 14 amino acids. The CDR3 DNA reads as TGTGCCAGCAGCTTTCTCGGGTCCTCGGAGGAGCAGTACTTC. Translating it yields CASSFLGSSEEQYF.

The V call is TRBV25-1, the J call TRBJ2-1, with 10 bases aligning to TRBD2. V was pared by 3 bases and J by 7 bases, with 3 bases of the junction left unmatched. Germline V lookup: CDR1 MGHDK, CDR2 SYGVNS. The CDR3 is 14 residues long. Written as DNA, the CDR3 is TGTGCCAGCAGTGAGTCTAGCGGGAGAAATGAGCAGTTCTTC. Protein: CASSESSGRNEQFF. Full variable domain (rest looked up from reference TRBV25-1 and TRBJ2-1): EADIYQTPRYLVIGTGKKITLECSQTMGHDKMYWYQQDPGMELHLIHYSYGVNSTEKGDLSSESTVSRIRTEHFPLTLESARPSHTSQYLCASSESSGRNEQFFGPGTRLTVL.

The chain links TRBV11-3 to TRBJ2-3, with D perhaps TRBD1 (6 bases). Germline assignment: CDR1 SGHNT and CDR2 YENEEA. V was shortened by 0 bases and J by 1 base, with 14 bases between the two germline ends. This CDR3 has 17 amino acids. DNA for the CDR3: TGTGCCAGCAGCTTAGACCCAGGGGCAGGGGGCACAGATACGCAGTATTTT. Its protein product is CASSLDPGAGGTDTQYF.

The chain has TRBV6-6 and TRBJ1-3, with no clear D. The germline gives CDR1 MNHNY, CDR2 SVGAGI (reference sequence). V lost 6 bases to trimming and J lost 0 bases, with 9 bases between them. The CDR3 is 14 amino acids. The CDR3 is CASRAGSSGNTIYF. The CDR3 DNA reads as TGTGCCAGCAGAGCCGGGAGCTCTGGAAACACCATATATTTT.

The J gene is TRBJ2-2, the V gene TRBV11-2; perhaps TRBD2 as D (6 bases). Trimming stripped 3 bases from V and 6 bases from J, with 11 bases between. Germline lookup yields CDR1 SGHAT and CDR2 FQNNGV. The CDR3 contains 14 residues. CDR3 residues: CASSFRLVAGELFF. The CDR3 bases are TGTGCCAGCAGCTTTAGACTAGTCGCCGGGGAGCTGTTTTTT.

This sequence joins TRBV2 and TRBJ2-2; D may be TRBD1 (6 bases). The V and J ends lost 1 base and 3 bases respectively, with 12 bases between them. The CDR3 extends over 16 amino acids. CDR1 and CDR2 (germline): SNHLY, FYNNEI. The CDR3 bases are TGTGCCAGCAGTGAAGGGGGCAGGGGCTACACCGGGGAGCTGTTTTTT. This encodes CASSEGGRGYTGELFF.

V usage is TRBV6-5 and J usage is TRBJ1-4, with TRBD1 matching over 8 bases. CDR1 MNHEY and CDR2 SVGAGI come from the germline V gene. The CDR3 loop spans 16 amino acids. Trimming at V came to 0 bases and at J to 5 bases, leaving 5 bases not matched to a gene. CDR3 DNA: TGTGCCAGCAGTTACTCCGGACAGGGAGGGAATGAAAAACTGTTTTTT. Translation: CASSYSGQGGNEKLFF.

This clone was seen only once. The genes are TRBV5-4 and TRBJ2-5; TRBD2 matches 8 bases. The CDR3 is made up of 14 amino acids. CDR1 is SGHNT, CDR2 YYREEE, per germline (reference sequence). J gave up 2 bases and V 3 bases, and 3 bases lay outside the gene matches. The chain's CDR3 is CASSWSGGQETQYF. In DNA form, the CDR3 reads TGTGCCAGCAGCTGGAGCGGGGGACAAGAGACCCAGTACTTC.

V is TRBV2 and J is TRBJ1-2; D uncertain. The CDR3 runs 13 residues. Germline values: CDR1 SNHLY, CDR2 FYNNEI. V lost 7 bases to trimming and J lost 8 bases, with 17 bases between them. CDR3 DNA: TGTGCCAGCAAGCGATCGCATTTAGGAGGCTACACCTTC. Amino acid sequence: CASKRSHLGGYTF.

The V gene is TRBV6-5, the J gene TRBJ2-5; 7 nucleotides line up with TRBD2. The CDR3 loop spans 15 amino acids. Trimming took 6 bases from V and 0 from J; bases not matched to a gene: 7. CDR1 and CDR2 from the germline V gene are MNHEY and SVGAGI. The CDR3 DNA sequence: TGTGCCAGCAGGCGACCAGCGGGAAACCAAGAGACCCAGTACTTC. As protein: CASRRPAGNQETQYF.

The chain joins TRBV29-1 to TRBJ1-1, with D perhaps matching TRBD1 (6 bases). Per the germline V gene, CDR1 is SQVTM and CDR2 is ANQGSEA. The CDR3 totals 13 residues. V was trimmed by 6 bases and J by 3 bases, leaving 14 bases between them. CDR3 region: CSVSVRQDTEAFF. The CDR3 DNA is TGCAGCGTCTCGGTAAGACAGGACACTGAAGCTTTCTTT. Together with reference TRBV29-1 and TRBJ1-1, the CDR3 gives the full variable domain: SAVISQKPSRDICQRGTSLTIQCQVDSQVTMMFWYRQQPGQSLTLIATANQGSEATYESGFVIDKFPISRPNLTFSTLTVSNMSPEDSSIYLCSVSVRQDTEAFFGQGTRLTVV.